Presented here are 31 T cell receptor beta chains from one specimen sequenced in a study of response to subunit inactivated influenza vaccine. TCRdb reprocessed the RT-PCR reads via MiXCR and lists one record per CDR3 protein. The sample lists hundreds of thousands of distinct CDR3 sequences; 25% were seen once. The sample was CD4+ T cells sorted from PBMCs, taken around 5 days after vaccination. These receptors originate from a man over 45 who received an inactivated influenza vaccine.

Many counts were recorded for this clonotype. The rearrangement links TRBV20-1 to TRBJ2-7; D may correspond to TRBD1 or TRBD2 (5 bases each). Per the germline V gene, CDR1 is DFQATT and CDR2 is SNEGSKA (reference sequence). The CDR3 is made up of 14 amino acids. V was trimmed by 0 bases and J by 5 bases, leaving 14 bases between them. The CDR3 nucleotides read TGCAGTGCTAGAGATTACCAGGGAGAGGACGAGCAGTACTTC. This sequence encodes CSARDYQGEDEQYF.

V gene TRBV24-1 combines with J gene TRBJ2-1; TRBD2 matches 12 bases. V lost 2 bases to trimming and J lost 6 bases; unmatched junction nucleotides: 10. Germline CDR1 and CDR2: KGHDR and SFDVKD. This CDR3 is 18 amino acids long. CDR3 bases: TGTGCCACCAGTGATTGGGCAGTGACTAGCGGGAGAGTCAATGAGCAGTTCTTC. It translates to CATSDWAVTSGRVNEQFF.

The CDR3 reads CASNYPGGLRPDTQYF. In nucleotides, the CDR3 is TGTGCCAGCAACTACCCGGGGGGCCTTAGGCCAGATACGCAGTATTTT. J is TRBJ2-3 and V is TRBV6-2 or TRBV6-3, with D possibly matching TRBD2 (7 bases). The CDR3 totals 16 residues. Germline CDR1 reads MNHEY; CDR2 reads SVGEGT. V was shortened by 7 bases and J by 4 bases, with 21 bases between the two germline ends.

This clonotype showed up just a few times. The gene calls are TRBV2 and TRBJ2-1; tentatively, D is TRBD2 (5 bases). Trimming left V 7 bases short and J 0 bases short, with 13 bases between. The CDR3 totals 15 residues. In germline, CDR1 is SNHLY, CDR2 FYNNEI. The CDR3 DNA sequence: TGTGCCAGCACGAGGGAGAGGCCCTCCTACAATGAGCAGTTCTTC. Residues: CASTRERPSYNEQFF. Variable domain in full (rest from reference TRBV2 and TRBJ2-1): EPEVTQTPSHQVTQMGQEVILRCVPISNHLYFYWYRQILGQKVEFLVSFYNNEISEKSEIFDDQFSVERPDGSNFTLKIRSTKLEDSAMYFCASTRERPSYNEQFFGPGTRLTVL.

The chain is built from TRBV20-1 and TRBJ2-5; 7 positions match TRBD1. CDR1 and CDR2 (germline): DFQATT, SNEGSKA (reference sequence). Trimming at V came to 1 base and at J to 5 bases, leaving 10 bases not matched to a gene. The CDR3 runs to 15 residues. CDR3 in amino acids: CSARGGTALTETQYF. The DNA for the CDR3 is TGCAGTGCTAGAGGAGGGACAGCCCTAACGGAGACCCAGTACTTC.

This sequence joins TRBV20-1 and TRBJ2-1; 9 bases line up with TRBD2. The CDR3 is made up of 14 amino acids. Trimming at V came to 3 bases and at J to 7 bases, leaving 7 bases not matched to a gene. Germline V gene sequence: CDR1 DFQATT, CDR2 SNEGSKA (reference sequence). DNA of the CDR3: TGCAGTGCTAGTAGCGGGAGCCGTTTAAATGAGCAGTTCTTC. This encodes CSASSGSRLNEQFF.

This clonotype was observed a few times. This chain links TRBV10-3 with TRBJ2-1, with 9 nucleotides matching TRBD2. The germline CDR1 and CDR2 sequences are ENHRY and SYGVKD. The CDR3 length is 14 residues. Trimming removed 7 bases from V and 5 bases from J; junction bases left unmatched: 6. The CDR3 here is CAIKTSGYNNEQFF. The CDR3 nucleotides are TGTGCCATCAAGACTAGCGGCTATAACAATGAGCAGTTCTTC.

This clonotype was seen a handful of times. V usage is TRBV20-1 and J usage is TRBJ1-1, with TRBD1 matching 9 bases. This CDR3 spans 14 amino acids. Trimming took 4 bases from V and 5 from J; bases not matched to a gene: 8. Germline lookup yields CDR1 DFQATT and CDR2 SNEGSKA (reference sequence). The CDR3 spells CSAKTGGARTEAFF. The CDR3 nucleotides read TGCAGTGCTAAAACAGGGGGCGCGAGGACTGAAGCTTTCTTT.

In this sample, this clonotype turned up a few times. The chain links TRBV7-8 to TRBJ2-1, with D uncertain. V lost 8 bases and J lost 4, with 12 bases in between. In germline, CDR1 is SGHVS, CDR2 FQNEAQ. This CDR3 has 13 residues. Here the CDR3 DNA reads TGTGCCAGCGAGCGCCGGCTATACAATGAGCAGTTCTTC. The encoded protein is CASERRLYNEQFF.

The chain joins TRBV11-2 to TRBJ1-1; no definite D call. V lost 3 bases and J lost 2, with 10 bases in between. CDR1 SGHAT and CDR2 FQNNGV come from the germline V gene. The CDR3 is 14 amino acids. CDR3 sequence reads: CASSFLTANTEAFF. DNA of the CDR3: TGTGCCAGCAGCTTTCTGACGGCAAACACTGAAGCTTTCTTT.

This clonotype was detected a few times. This chain joins TRBV20-1 and TRBJ1-6; D is possibly TRBD1 (5 bases). The CDR3 totals 14 residues. Germline CDR1 and CDR2: DFQATT and SNEGSKA (reference sequence). The V and J ends lost 3 bases and 7 bases respectively, with 13 bases between them. This CDR3 is CSARRDTGNSPLHF. The CDR3 region has the DNA TGCAGTGCTAGGCGAGATACAGGAAATTCACCCCTCCACTTT.

Only a few counts were recorded for this clonotype. The chain combines TRBV12-3 or TRBV12-4 with TRBJ2-7; D may be TRBD2 (7 bases). The CDR3 loop spans 16 amino acids. Between the trimmed V and J ends, which lost 6 bases and 2 bases, there was a span of 20 bases. The CDR3 loop reads CASSPRIWGGPYEQYF. DNA for the CDR3: TGTGCCAGCAGCCCCCGAATCTGGGGGGGGCCCTACGAGCAGTACTTC.

J is TRBJ2-1 and V is TRBV20-1, with 10 bases aligning to TRBD2. Germline CDR1 DFQATT, CDR2 SNEGSKA (reference sequence). CDR3 length equals 15 residues. The ends lost 1 base at V and 5 bases at J; junction bases unmatched: 5. The CDR3 sequence is CSARVLTSGNNEQFF. The CDR3 bases are TGCAGTGCTAGAGTACTCACTAGCGGGAACAATGAGCAGTTCTTC.

This clonotype was observed a handful of times. This sequence joins TRBV7-2 and TRBJ2-2, with D maybe TRBD1 (5 bases). V gave up 5 bases and J gave up 11 bases, with 21 bases separating them. This CDR3 is 15 amino acids long. Germline CDR1 is SGHTA and CDR2 is FQGNSA. The CDR3 nucleotides are TGTGCCAGCAGCCTGAGGACAAGTGATTACCGCGAGCTGTTTTTT. Its protein product is CASSLRTSDYRELFF.

This chain connects TRBV6-5 to TRBJ2-5; tentative D call: TRBD2 (6 bases). V was shortened by 5 bases and J by 13 bases, with 17 bases between the two germline ends. Germline V gene sequence: CDR1 MNHEY, CDR2 SVGAGI. CDR3 size: 12 residues. The CDR3 DNA sequence: TGTGCCAGCAGTGCTACCGGCCGGGGGTGGTACTTC. Translation gives CASSATGRGWYF.

This clonotype was observed a few times. The rearrangement links TRBV18 to TRBJ2-3; D is unclear. The CDR3 consists of 13 residues. Per the germline V gene, CDR1 is KGHSH and CDR2 is LQKENI. The ends were cut back, 1 base at V and 2 bases at J, with 4 bases in the middle. As DNA, the CDR3 is TGTGCCAGCTCACCACTGGACACAGATACGCAGTATTTT. Translating gives CASSPLDTDTQYF.

The rearrangement joins TRBV6-2 or TRBV6-3 to TRBJ2-6; D uncertain. Germline loops: CDR1 MNHEY, CDR2 SVGEGT. The CDR3 totals 16 residues. V gave up 6 bases and J gave up 3 bases, with 15 bases separating them. CDR3 coding DNA: TGTGCCAGCAGGGTAGATGCCACGGATGGGGCCAACGTCCTGACTTTC. Translating gives CASRVDATDGANVLTF.

The V and J genes are TRBV28 and TRBJ1-1; D uncertain. The CDR3 length is 13 residues. V was pared by 10 bases and J by 0 bases, with 12 bases between. Germline V lookup: CDR1 MDHEN, CDR2 SYDVKM. The CDR3 here is CATVPPVNTEAFF. CDR3 DNA sequence: TGTGCCACAGTGCCGCCCGTGAACACTGAAGCTTTCTTT.

This clonotype appeared a few times. The rearrangement links TRBV7-2 to TRBJ2-3; D is unresolved. The CDR3 runs 15 residues. Germline-derived CDR1 and CDR2 are SGHTA and FQGNSA. Trimming removed 1 base from V and 2 bases from J, with 10 bases in between. CDR3 residues: CASSLEAGPTDTQYF. The CDR3, as DNA: TGTGCCAGCAGCTTAGAAGCTGGGCCCACAGATACGCAGTATTTT.

Here the CDR3 reads CASSPGPFYEQYF. The CDR3 DNA is TGTGCCAGCAGCCCCGGGCCATTCTACGAGCAGTACTTC. The rearrangement joins TRBV7-8 to TRBJ2-7; D gene uncertain. This CDR3 is built from 13 residues. The ends were cut back, 5 bases at V and 3 bases at J, with 11 bases in the middle. Germline-derived CDR1 and CDR2 are SGHVS and FQNEAQ.

This chain links TRBV4-3 with TRBJ2-3, with 7 bases aligning to TRBD1. Germline CDR1 reads LGHNA; CDR2 reads YSLEER. With 1 base clipped from V and 0 bases from J, the junction kept 7 bases outside the gene matches. CDR3 length equals 17 residues. CDR3 amino acids: CASSQGTGYASTDTQYF. DNA of the CDR3: TGCGCCAGCAGCCAAGGGACAGGATATGCTAGCACAGATACGCAGTATTTT.

The chain carries TRBV20-1 and TRBJ2-5; D is unresolved. The CDR3 extends over 13 amino acids. V lost 0 bases to trimming and J lost 2 bases, with 7 bases between them. Germline loops: CDR1 DFQATT, CDR2 SNEGSKA (reference sequence). The DNA for the CDR3 is TGCAGTGCTAGAGATCACAAGCAAGAGACCCAGTACTTC. Residues: CSARDHKQETQYF.

This sequence joins TRBV4-2 and TRBJ2-1; 11 bases match TRBD2. The CDR3 covers 17 residues. Trimming cost V 0 bases and J 4 bases; bases outside gene matches: 5. Germline V gene sequence: CDR1 LGHNA, CDR2 YNFKEQ. The CDR3 DNA sequence: TGTGCCAGCAGCCAAGAGGTTGCTAGCGGGAGGTACAATGAGCAGTTCTTC. Encoded protein: CASSQEVASGRYNEQFF.

V is TRBV7-9 and J is TRBJ2-1; possible D gene TRBD2, 6 bases. Trimming removed 5 bases from V and 9 bases from J, with 20 bases in between. The CDR3 sequence is 15 residues long. The germline V gene has CDR1 SEHNR and CDR2 FQNEAQ (reference sequence). The CDR3 sequence is CASSPLGGFNTEQFF. The CDR3 coding sequence is TGTGCCAGCAGCCCCCTAGGAGGGTTTAACACTGAGCAGTTCTTC.

V gene TRBV5-5 combines with J gene TRBJ1-1; 7 nucleotides line up with TRBD1. Looked up from germline, CDR1 is SGHKS and CDR2 is YYEKEE (reference sequence). This CDR3 comprises 14 residues. With 4 bases clipped from V and 5 bases from J, the junction kept 8 bases outside the gene matches. The CDR3 reads CASSQQGRRTEAFF. The CDR3 DNA follows: TGTGCCAGCAGCCAACAGGGGAGACGGACTGAAGCTTTCTTT.

The rearrangement links TRBV2 to TRBJ2-7; TRBD1 matches 9 bases. The CDR3 spans 13 residues. CDR1 SNHLY and CDR2 FYNNEI come from the germline V gene. V shed 10 bases and J 3 bases; nucleotides not matched to a gene: 7. CDR3 bases: TGTGCCATAGCCGGGACAGGGCGCTACGAGCAGTACTTC. This encodes CAIAGTGRYEQYF.

This clonotype turned up a few times. The rearrangement links TRBV12-3 or TRBV12-4 to TRBJ2-5, with D unresolved. The CDR3 is 16 residues long. V was cut by 6 bases and J by 1 base, with 18 bases left in between. This CDR3 reads CASSPGLFSGQETQYF. In DNA form, the CDR3 reads TGTGCCAGCAGCCCTGGCCTCTTCTCGGGCCAAGAGACCCAGTACTTC.

There are a few counts of this clonotype. The gene calls are TRBV7-9 and TRBJ1-1; D is undetermined. Between the trimmed V and J ends, which lost 1 base and 11 bases, there was a span of 8 bases. This CDR3 region has 11 residues. The germline V gene has CDR1 SEHNR and CDR2 FQNEAQ (reference sequence). CDR3: CASSLEREAFF. In DNA, the CDR3 is TGTGCCAGCAGCTTAGAAAGGGAGGCTTTCTTT.

The chain couples TRBV29-1 to TRBJ2-7, with 11 bases fitting TRBD2. With 3 bases clipped from V and 8 bases from J, the junction kept 9 bases outside the gene matches. Germline V gene data show CDR1 as SQVTM and CDR2 as ANQGSEA. This CDR3 region has 14 residues. The CDR3: CSVDPAASGGKQYF. The CDR3 DNA follows: TGCAGCGTTGACCCTGCCGCTAGCGGGGGGAAGCAGTACTTC.

The chain is built from TRBV11-2 and TRBJ2-1, with D possibly being TRBD2 (7 bases). Germline V CDR1 and CDR2: SGHAT, FQNNGV. V was trimmed by 1 base and J by 9 bases, leaving 13 bases between them. The CDR3 has 14 residues. CDR3: CASSLVGGRPEQFF. The DNA for the CDR3 is TGTGCCAGCAGCTTAGTGGGGGGGCGTCCTGAGCAGTTCTTC.

Only a few counts were recorded for this clonotype. The chain recombines TRBV4-1 with TRBJ2-1; possibly TRBD1 for D (6 bases). V lost 0 bases and J 2 bases, leaving 11 bases between the germline ends. Germline loops: CDR1 MGHRA, CDR2 YSYEKL. CDR3 length: 16 residues. In nucleotides, the CDR3 is TGCGCCAGCAGCCAAGAAGCCAGGGGCACCTACAATGAGCAGTTCTTC. It yields the protein CASSQEARGTYNEQFF.